A selection of T cell receptor beta chains follows, all from one sample in a study of spatial heterogeneity in lung cancer. TCRdb re-derived calls from the 5' RACE reads in MiXCR, one entry per CDR3 protein. The table lists approximately 40,000 distinct CDR3 sequences, 6.8% of them singletons, with about 45% in the top ten. The specimen comprised PBMCs, sampled at surgery. These receptor sequences come from a female donor with early-stage non-small cell lung cancer. CDR3s include the opening cysteine and the closing phenylalanine or tryptophan. D genes are given only for firm matches. Where a row states a size, it is once, few, many or the class of an expanded clone; other rows omit it.

j_call: TRBJ2-7
v_call: TRBV9
d_call: -
clone_size: few
cdr3_aa: CASSGGTPNPYEQYF
cdr3_nt: TGTGCCAGCAGTGGGGGGACCCCGAATCCCTACGAGCAGTACTTC

j_call: TRBJ2-7
v_call: TRBV4-1
d_call: -
clone_size: many
cdr3_aa: CASSQGPSPYEQYF
cdr3_nt: TGCGCCAGCAGCCAAGGACCTTCTCCCTACGAGCAGTACTTC

j_call: TRBJ2-3
v_call: TRBV12-3/TRBV12-4
d_call: -
clone_size: few
cdr3_aa: CASRNRGAPPDTQYF
cdr3_nt: TGTGCCAGCAGGAATCGAGGGGCCCCACCAGATACGCAGTATTTT

j_call: TRBJ2-2
v_call: TRBV19
d_call: -
clone_size: -
cdr3_aa: CASSAGNIGELFF
cdr3_nt: TGTGCCAGTAGCGCGGGGAACATCGGGGAGCTGTTTTTT

j_call: TRBJ2-5
v_call: TRBV4-1
d_call: TRBD2
clone_size: many
cdr3_aa: CASSPAGLAEETQYF
cdr3_nt: TGCGCCAGCAGCCCGGCGGGGCTAGCGGAAGAGACCCAGTACTTC

j_call: TRBJ2-3
v_call: TRBV6-5
d_call: TRBD2
clone_size: many
cdr3_aa: CASSYSPSGVDTDTQYF
cdr3_nt: TGTGCCAGCAGTTACTCGCCTAGCGGGGTTGACACAGATACGCAGTATTTT

j_call: TRBJ2-7
v_call: TRBV4-3
d_call: TRBD1
clone_size: many
cdr3_aa: CASSQDLLLTGESSYEQYF
cdr3_nt: TGCGCCAGCAGCCAAGATCTCCTCCTCACAGGGGAGAGCTCCTACGAGCAGTACTTC

j_call: TRBJ2-7
v_call: TRBV18
d_call: TRBD2
clone_size: many
cdr3_aa: CASSPPGGSYEQYF
cdr3_nt: TGTGCCAGCTCACCACCGGGAGGGTCCTACGAGCAGTACTTC

j_call: TRBJ1-1
v_call: TRBV4-1
d_call: -
clone_size: -
cdr3_aa: CASSQVLGVSVGAFF
cdr3_nt: TGCGCCAGCAGCCAGGTCCTTGGGGTGAGCGTCGGGGCTTTCTTT

j_call: TRBJ2-2
v_call: TRBV18
d_call: TRBD2
clone_size: few
cdr3_aa: CASSRLAGSTGELFF
cdr3_nt: TGTGCCAGCTCACGCCTAGCGGGGAGCACCGGGGAGCTGTTTTTT

j_call: TRBJ2-2
v_call: TRBV5-1
d_call: -
clone_size: many
cdr3_aa: CASSSETASSPGTGELFF
cdr3_nt: TGCGCCAGCAGCTCCGAGACAGCTTCGTCTCCGGGGACCGGGGAGCTGTTTTTT

j_call: TRBJ2-5
v_call: TRBV7-2
d_call: TRBD2
clone_size: few
cdr3_aa: CASSLGASGGVAQYF
cdr3_nt: TGTGCCAGCAGCTTAGGGGCTAGCGGGGGAGTCGCCCAGTACTTC

j_call: TRBJ1-3
v_call: TRBV7-2
d_call: -
clone_size: many
cdr3_aa: CASSSAPGSGGDTIYF
cdr3_nt: TGTGCCAGCAGCTCGGCACCAGGGAGCGGCGGGGACACCATATATTTT

j_call: TRBJ1-2
v_call: TRBV19
d_call: -
clone_size: -
cdr3_aa: CASSRRAGTRISGYTF
cdr3_nt: TGTGCCAGTAGTCGGCGGGCAGGGACCCGTATAAGTGGCTACACCTTC

j_call: TRBJ2-4
v_call: TRBV28
d_call: TRBD2
clone_size: many
cdr3_aa: CASSRAGGPPKNIQYF
cdr3_nt: TGTGCCAGCAGCAGGGCGGGGGGGCCACCCAAAAACATTCAGTACTTC